This T cell receptor (beta chain) was profiled in a study of blood T cell repertoires in COVID-19. Authors' methods: The authors estimated nucleated cell counts from reference gene primer amplification. Measured with immunoSEQ multiplex PCR; TCRdb has only the in-frame clones, and not every one. For V, J and clone size, that table is used; D and trimming come from the DNA. The data hold 150,000 to 200,000 clones, with less than 85% observed a single time. The V gene lost 0 bases and the J gene lost 3 bases, with 9 bases spanning the gap. The CDR3 length is 14 residues. Per the germline V gene, CDR1 is SGHRS and CDR2 is YFSETQ. Cohorts were assigned according to the clinical history that participants reported.

The V and J genes are TRBV5-1 and TRBJ2-5; D unresolved. The material sequenced was PBMCs or T cells enriched from blood (not recorded which). This clonotype was sampled from an older woman with acute COVID-19. The CDR3 sequence is CASSLGRQEETQYF. The CDR3 region has the DNA TGCGCCAGCAGCTTGGGTCGGCAGGAAGAGACCCAGTACTTC.